Listed below are T cell receptor beta chains from one sample, sequenced in a study of CD8+ T cells in alopecia areata. TCRdb's table, derived via immunoSEQ multiplex PCR, lists solely in-frame clones and lacks some. This sample has 10,000 to 15,000 clones; about two thirds occur once, and the top ten carry over 7%. The material was skin, obtained at week 4, from a patient treated with tofacitinib. These receptors all come from a human donor with alopecia areata. Each CDR3 is given with its conserved first and last residue. The D gene is left open where the match is weak. Rows give clone size only sometimes, using once, few, many, or a class for an expanded clone.

D	J	size	V	CDR3	DNA
NA	TRBJ2-3	NA	TRBV7-8	CASSLSSWADTQYF	TGTGCCAGCAGCTTATCCTCCTGGGCGGATACGCAGTATTTT
NA	TRBJ2-7	NA	TRBV6-1	CASSDVLASAYEQYF	TGTGCCAGCAGTGACGTCCTAGCCAGCGCCTACGAGCAGTACTTC
NA	TRBJ1-6	NA	TRBV6-5	CASSYGAPSSSSPLHF	TGTGCCAGCAGTTACGGTGCCCCGTCTAGCTCTTCACCCCTCCACTTT
NA	TRBJ2-4	NA	TRBV7-8	CASSPRVGGKNIQYF	TGTGCCAGCAGCCCCCGAGTCGGCGGCAAAAACATTCAGTACTTC
NA	TRBJ1-3	once	TRBV5-1	CASSDGDRAFSGNTIYF	TGCGCCAGCAGCGATGGGGACCGCGCTTTCTCTGGAAACACCATATATTTT
NA	TRBJ2-3	NA	TRBV4-3	CASSQVGTQSTDTQYF	TGCGCCAGCAGCCAAGTGGGGACCCAAAGCACAGATACGCAGTATTTT
NA	TRBJ1-2	NA	TRBV27	CASRSTGPHRGYTF	TGTGCCAGTCGTAGTACGGGACCGCACAGGGGCTACACCTTC
NA	TRBJ1-5	NA	TRBV7-9	CASSPTRGREDYQPQHF	TGTGCCAGCAGTCCCACCCGGGGCAGGGAAGATTATCAGCCCCAGCATTTT
NA	TRBJ2-3	NA	TRBV5-4	CAESTGITDTQYF	TGTGCCGAAAGTACAGGGATCACAGATACGCAGTATTTT
TRBD2	TRBJ2-5	NA	TRBV11-2	CASSRGGVRETQYF	TGTGCCAGCAGCCGCGGGGGGGTGAGGGAGACCCAGTACTTC
NA	TRBJ2-3	NA	TRBV7-9	CASSPVKALTDTQYF	TGTGCCAGCAGCCCCGTGAAGGCCCTCACAGATACGCAGTATTTT
NA	TRBJ1-1	NA	TRBV5-1	CASSLAPGRTEAFF	TGCGCCAGCAGCTTGGCCCCAGGCCGCACTGAAGCTTTCTTT
NA	TRBJ2-3	few	TRBV4-1	CASKWGKETDTQYF	TGCGCCTCTAAGTGGGGGAAAGAAACAGATACGCAGTATTTT
NA	TRBJ1-1	NA	TRBV6-5	CASSRGGYTEAFF	TGTGCCAGCAGTCGGGGAGGGTACACTGAAGCTTTCTTT
NA	TRBJ1-5	few	TRBV30	CAWSQTGGNQPQHF	TGTGCCTGGTCCCAAACCGGGGGCAATCAGCCCCAGCATTTT
TRBD1	TRBJ1-4	NA	TRBV5-4	CASRTAGGNEKLFF	TGTGCCAGCAGGACGGCAGGGGGTAATGAAAAACTGTTTTTT
TRBD2	TRBJ2-7	few	TRBV6-1	CASKIGGTLYEQYF	TGTGCCAGCAAAATCGGGGGGACCCTCTACGAGCAGTACTTC
NA	TRBJ2-2	once	TRBV5-1	CASSSENTGELFF	TGCGCCAGCAGCTCCGAGAACACCGGGGAGCTGTTTTTT
NA	TRBJ2-2	few	TRBV6-6	CASSYSREWELFF	TGTGCCAGCAGTTACTCGCGAGAGTGGGAGCTGTTTTTT
TRBD1	TRBJ2-7	NA	TRBV23-1	CASSPQTGCSYEQYF	TGCGCCAGCAGTCCCCAGACAGGGTGTTCGTACGAGCAGTACTTC
TRBD1	TRBJ1-2	once	TRBV14	CASSSRDRTNYGYTF	TGTGCCAGCAGCTCCCGGGACAGAACTAACTATGGCTACACCTTC
NA	TRBJ2-1	NA	TRBV10-3	CAISSVRGGPNEQFF	TGTGCCATCAGCTCCGTTAGGGGGGGCCCAAATGAGCAGTTCTTC
NA	TRBJ1-6	few	TRBV6-1	CASYSSYNSPLHF	TGTGCCAGTTATAGCTCCTATAATTCACCCCTCCACTTT
NA	TRBJ2-7	NA	TRBV6-5	CASSRERNYEQYF	TGTGCCAGCAGTCGGGAGAGAAACTACGAGCAGTACTTC
NA	TRBJ2-7	NA	TRBV5-6	CATRRGNSYEQYF	TGTGCAACACGACGGGGGAACTCCTACGAGCAGTACTTC
NA	TRBJ1-4	NA	TRBV7-2	CASSRGATNEKLFF	TGTGCCAGCAGCCGCGGGGCAACTAATGAAAAACTGTTTTTT
TRBD2	TRBJ2-1	few	TRBV7-2	CASSTSGVNEQFF	TGTGCCAGCAGCACTAGCGGGGTAAATGAGCAGTTCTTC
TRBD2	TRBJ2-1	NA	TRBV7-9	CASSGGRANINEQFF	TGTGCCAGCAGCGGCGGGAGGGCCAACATAAATGAGCAGTTCTTC
NA	TRBJ1-4	NA	TRBV5-1	CASRMDWGNEKLFF	TGCGCCAGCAGAATGGACTGGGGTAATGAAAAACTGTTTTTT
NA	TRBJ1-3	NA	TRBV5-1	CASSIAIPGASGNTIYF	TGCGCCAGCAGCATAGCCATTCCAGGGGCCTCTGGAAACACCATATATTTT
NA	TRBJ1-1	NA	TRBV18	CASSPPSVGEAFF	TGTGCCAGCTCACCACCGTCCGTGGGGGAAGCTTTCTTT
TRBD2	TRBJ2-1	few	TRBV4-1	CASHERSGGGWNEQFF	TGCGCCAGCCACGAAAGAAGCGGGGGTGGTTGGAATGAGCAGTTCTTC